These 4 T cell receptor beta chains originate from one sample sequenced in a study of beta chain features in type 1 diabetes. Isolated RNA was reverse transcribed in full, so expressed TCRB transcripts were sequenced. Data came from immunoSEQ multiplex PCR; TCRdb stores just in-frame clones and leaves some out. The table has a few hundred thousand clones, roughly 13% seen once. Source material: naive CD4+ T cells from blood. The receptors come from a man younger than 35 in good health.

This clone was recorded a few times. J is TRBJ1-2 and V is TRBV5-6; D not resolved. The V end lost 0 bases, the J end lost 7 bases, and 13 bases lay between the germline ends. Germline loops: CDR1 SGHDT, CDR2 YYEEEE. The CDR3 is 14 residues long. CDR3 protein: CASSLALPPVGYTF. CDR3 bases: TGTGCCAGCAGCTTGGCCCTGCCACCGGTTGGCTACACCTTC.

This rearrangement joins TRBV4-1 to TRBJ2-7, with D possibly matching TRBD1 (6 bases). The CDR3 spans 15 residues. The germline gives CDR1 MGHRA, CDR2 YSYEKL. V gave up 4 bases and J gave up 2 bases, with 15 bases separating them. For the CDR3, the DNA is TGCGCCAGCAGCCGACCCGGAACAGGGACCTACGAGCAGTACTTC. Translated, it gives CASSRPGTGTYEQYF.

This chain links TRBV25-1 with TRBJ2-1, with D possibly TRBD2 on 6 matching bases. The CDR3 is made up of 15 amino acids. Germline V lookup: CDR1 MGHDK, CDR2 SYGVNS. The V end lost 1 base, the J end lost 6 bases, and 13 bases lay between the germline ends. CDR3 coding DNA: TGTGCCAGCAGTGAATTCGGGGGACTCGGCAATGAGCAGTTCTTC. The encoded protein is CASSEFGGLGNEQFF. Variable domain in full (rest from reference TRBV25-1 and TRBJ2-1): EADIYQTPRYLVIGTGKKITLECSQTMGHDKMYWYQQDPGMELHLIHYSYGVNSTEKGDLSSESTVSRIRTEHFPLTLESARPSHTSQYLCASSEFGGLGNEQFFGPGTRLTVL.

The chain couples TRBV30 to TRBJ1-3, with D unresolved. V lost 1 base and J 2 bases, leaving 6 bases between the germline ends. Germline loops: CDR1 GTSNPN, CDR2 SVGIG (reference sequence). This CDR3 region has 13 residues. The CDR3 here is CAWSGNPGNTIYF. Written as DNA, the CDR3 is TGTGCCTGGAGTGGTAATCCTGGAAACACCATATATTTT.